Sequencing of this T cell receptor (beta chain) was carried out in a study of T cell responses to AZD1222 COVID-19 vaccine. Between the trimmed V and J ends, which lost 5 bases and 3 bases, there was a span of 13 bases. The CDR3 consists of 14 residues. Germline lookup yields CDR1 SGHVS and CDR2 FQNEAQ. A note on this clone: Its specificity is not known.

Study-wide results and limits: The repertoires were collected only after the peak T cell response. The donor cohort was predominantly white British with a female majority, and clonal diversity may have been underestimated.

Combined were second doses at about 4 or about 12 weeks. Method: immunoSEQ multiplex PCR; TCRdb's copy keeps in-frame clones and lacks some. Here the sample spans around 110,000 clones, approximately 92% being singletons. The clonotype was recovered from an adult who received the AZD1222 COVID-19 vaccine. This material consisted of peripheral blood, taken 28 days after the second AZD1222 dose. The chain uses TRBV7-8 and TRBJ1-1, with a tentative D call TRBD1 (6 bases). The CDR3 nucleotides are TGTGCCAGCAGCCGAGGGGGGCAGTACACTGAAGCTTTCTTT. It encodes CASSRGGQYTEAFF.